The 22 T cell receptor beta chains below all came from one sample that was sequenced in a study of early T cells in non-severe SARS-CoV-2 infection. TCRdb itself ran the 5' RACE reads through MiXCR, one entry per CDR3 protein. The sample holds some 18,000 distinct CDR3 sequences; under 6.5% are singletons and the top ten take over 5%. Sequenced sample: whole blood. All receptors derive from an adult who was a healthcare worker with PCR-confirmed SARS-CoV-2 infection or an uninfected control (not recorded which).

This clonotype is labeled medium-sized. The V gene is TRBV20-1, the J gene TRBJ2-3, with 14 bases fitting TRBD2. The CDR3 totals 18 residues. From germline, CDR1 is DFQATT and CDR2 SNEGSKA (reference sequence). The CDR3 reads CRGGGTSGSRAGTDTQYF. CDR3 bases: TGCAGGGGGGGAGGGACTAGCGGGAGTCGGGCTGGCACAGATACGCAGTATTTT.

This clonotype was found once. With a much larger clone just one base away, this may be a read error. The CDR3 nucleotides are TGTGCCAACTCACCGTCGTTGCTGACTCCCTACGAGCAGTACTTC. It is translated as CANSPSLLTPYEQYF. This chain joins TRBV18 and TRBJ2-7; the D is unclear. This CDR3 has 15 amino acids. The V gene's germline CDR1 is KGHSH and CDR2 LQKENI.

This clonotype showed up many times. CDR3 sequence reads: CASSRDSNGYTF. The CDR3 DNA is TGTGCCAGCAGCCGAGACAGTAATGGCTACACCTTC. The rearrangement links TRBV3-1 to TRBJ1-2, with D maybe TRBD1 (5 bases). V lost 4 bases and J 6 bases, leaving 9 bases between the germline ends. CDR1 is LGHDT and CDR2 is YNNKEL in the germline V gene (reference sequence). The length of the CDR3 is 12 residues.

The genes are TRBV20-1 and TRBJ2-2, with D uncertain. The germline gives CDR1 DFQATT, CDR2 SNEGSKA (reference sequence). The V gene lost 6 bases and the J gene lost 8 bases, with 13 bases spanning the gap. CDR3 length equals 12 residues. This CDR3 reads CSASGPAGELFF. CDR3 DNA: TGCAGTGCGTCCGGGCCAGCGGGGGAGCTGTTTTTT.

This clonotype was picked up many times. The V call is TRBV15, the J call TRBJ2-1, with 8 nucleotides matching TRBD2. The CDR3 extends over 16 amino acids. Germline V gene lookup returns CDR1 LNHNV and CDR2 YYDKDF (reference sequence). The V gene end was trimmed by 0 bases and the J gene end by 8 bases; junction bases not matched to a gene: 9. Written as DNA, the CDR3 is TGTGCCACCAGCAGAGATCCCCAAGCGGGAGAATATGAGCAGTTCTTC. This encodes CATSRDPQAGEYEQFF.

This clonotype was detected many times. The chain is built from TRBV7-9 and TRBJ2-1, with D tentatively TRBD2 (6 bases). V lost 3 bases to trimming and J lost 5 bases, with 11 bases between them. The CDR3 covers 14 residues. Germline V gene sequence: CDR1 SEHNR, CDR2 FQNEAQ (reference sequence). The CDR3 loop reads CASSLSSGDNEQFF. The CDR3 DNA is TGTGCCAGCAGCTTGTCTTCGGGAGACAATGAGCAGTTCTTC.

J is TRBJ2-1 and V is TRBV10-2; TRBD2 agrees at 8 bases. The CDR3 runs to 17 residues. The junction had 12 bases not matched to a gene; V was cut back by 8 bases and J by 0 bases. Germline loops: CDR1 WSHSY, CDR2 SAAADI. CDR3 loop: CASGRLAWGSSYNEQFF. Written as DNA, the CDR3 is TGCGCCAGCGGAAGACTAGCGTGGGGTAGCTCCTACAATGAGCAGTTCTTC.

This clonotype appeared many times. This sequence joins TRBV28 and TRBJ2-3, with TRBD1 as a possible D gene (5 bases). Germline CDR1 and CDR2: MDHEN and SYDVKM. The CDR3 totals 15 residues. V lost 3 bases and J lost 2, with 12 bases in between. The CDR3 protein is CASSLVDSPTDTQYF. CDR3 in DNA: TGTGCCAGCAGTTTGGTCGACAGCCCCACAGATACGCAGTATTTT. Full variable domain (remainder filled in from reference TRBV28 and TRBJ2-3): DVKVTQSSRYLVKRTGEKVFLECVQDMDHENMFWYRQDPGLGLRLIYFSYDVKMKEKGDIPEGYSVSREKKERFSLILESASTNQTSMYLCASSLVDSPTDTQYFGPGTRLTVL.

Ten or more counts support this clonotype. The chain employs TRBV6-5 and TRBJ1-2, with a tentative D call TRBD1 (5 bases). Trimming cost V 7 bases and J 1 base, with 19 bases left between them. The CDR3 length is 16 residues. CDR1 is MNHEY and CDR2 is SVGAGI in the germline V gene. The CDR3 DNA follows: TGTGCCAGCACCCCAGGGCGACAGCCGGTTAACTATGGCTACACCTTC. Protein sequence: CASTPGRQPVNYGYTF.

This clonotype was observed a few times. The chain links TRBV7-8 to TRBJ2-3, with TRBD2 matching over 8 bases. Unmatched junction bases numbered 4, after V lost 5 bases and J lost 0 bases. The germline V gene encodes CDR1 SGHVS and CDR2 FQNEAQ. This CDR3 contains 15 residues. The CDR3 protein is CASSLSGVSTDTQYF. CDR3 nucleotide sequence: TGTGCCAGCAGCCTTAGCGGGGTTAGCACAGATACGCAGTATTTT.

This clonotype is categorized as medium-sized. The chain has TRBV21-1 and TRBJ2-1; the table's D call, TRBD2, has no DNA check behind it. TRBV21-1 is flagged as a pseudogene. The CDR3 sequence is 11 residues long. CDR3 in amino acids: CASRFRDCQFF. DNA of the CDR3: TGTGCCAGCAGATTCCGGGACTGTCAATTCTTC.

CDR3 DNA sequence: TGTGCCAGCAGCTTAGGATGGGGACAGTCGTTACCACTATATGGCTACACCTTC. Translated, it gives CASSLGWGQSLPLYGYTF. J is TRBJ1-2 and V is TRBV7-9; TRBD1 matches at 7 bases. Germline assignment: CDR1 SEHNR and CDR2 FQNEAQ (reference sequence). The V gene end was trimmed by 1 base and the J gene end by 5 bases; junction bases not matched to a gene: 16. This CDR3 contains 18 residues.

This clonotype appeared many times. The V gene is TRBV5-4, the J gene TRBJ2-2; D is unclear. Germline values: CDR1 SGHNT, CDR2 YYREEE (reference sequence). The V and J ends lost 0 bases and 1 base respectively, with 7 bases between them. The CDR3 sequence is 15 residues long. The CDR3 loop reads CASSLGHLNTGELFF. DNA of the CDR3: TGTGCCAGCAGCTTGGGACACCTGAACACCGGGGAGCTGTTTTTT.

This clonotype was counted many times. The genes are TRBV29-1 and TRBJ2-3; D is uncertain. V gave up 7 bases and J gave up 0 bases, with 11 bases separating them. This CDR3 is built from 13 residues. Germline CDR1 reads SQVTM; CDR2 reads ANQGSEA. The CDR3 DNA reads as TGCAGCGCTTGTACCCACAGCACAGATACGCAGTATTTT. Translation gives CSACTHSTDTQYF.

In its sample, this clonotype was seen many times. The V gene is TRBV7-9, the J gene TRBJ2-1; 12 nucleotides match TRBD2. Trimming at V came to 3 bases and at J to 4 bases, leaving 7 bases not matched to a gene. The CDR3 has 17 amino acids. Germline CDR1 and CDR2: SEHNR and FQNEAQ (reference sequence). The CDR3, as DNA: TGTGCCAGCAGCTTCCCTGGACTAGCGGGACCATACAATGAGCAGTTCTTC. Protein: CASSFPGLAGPYNEQFF.

This clonotype was counted only a few times. The chain employs TRBV5-1 and TRBJ1-2; D is undetermined. The CDR3 consists of 13 residues. Germline V gene sequence: CDR1 SGHRS, CDR2 YFSETQ. Trimming took 5 bases from V and 2 from J, leaving 10 bases between them. Written as DNA, the CDR3 is TGCGCCAGCAGTTTCGCGGAAAACTATGGCTACACCTTC. This codes for CASSFAENYGYTF.

By sample share, this clonotype is medium-sized. This chain links TRBV4-1 with TRBJ2-2; the match to TRBD2 covers 10 bases. Germline CDR1 and CDR2: MGHRA and YSYEKL. The CDR3 runs to 19 residues. J lost 0 bases, V lost 2 bases, and 9 bases had no gene match. The CDR3 nucleotides are TGCGCCAGCAGCCAAAGGACTAGCGGAGCCCAAACGAACACCGGGGAGCTGTTTTTT. Amino acids: CASSQRTSGAQTNTGELFF.

The genes are TRBV11-2 and TRBJ2-3; D is unresolved. Per germline, CDR1 SGHAT and CDR2 FQNNGV. Trimming left V 5 bases short and J 2 bases short, with 11 bases between. CDR3 length equals 14 residues. The CDR3 loop is CASSLGELTDTQYF. The CDR3 coding sequence is TGTGCCAGCAGCCTCGGAGAGCTCACAGATACGCAGTATTTT.

This clonotype was found many times. This chain links TRBV6-5 with TRBJ1-2; D is perhaps TRBD1 (5 bases). Germline V gives CDR1 MNHEY, CDR2 SVGAGI. Trimming took off 4 bases at V and 6 bases at J, with 9 bases between the two ends. The CDR3 sequence is 12 residues long. CDR3 sequence (DNA): TGTGCCAGCAGTTGGGACGGAGATGGCTACACCTTC. It encodes CASSWDGDGYTF.

This clonotype was seen ten or more times. This chain connects TRBV28 to TRBJ1-2, with unresolved D. The CDR3 runs 14 residues. Germline V lookup: CDR1 MDHEN, CDR2 SYDVKM. V lost 5 bases and J 2 bases, leaving 12 bases between the germline ends. CDR3 loop: CASSPPNRNYGYTF. CDR3 DNA sequence: TGTGCCAGCAGTCCTCCTAACAGAAACTATGGCTACACCTTC.

In its sample, this clonotype was seen many times. The chain couples TRBV27 to TRBJ1-1; D is perhaps TRBD1 (6 bases). Germline V lookup: CDR1 MNHEY, CDR2 SMNVEV (reference sequence). CDR3 size: 14 residues. The V end lost 6 bases, the J end lost 5 bases, and 16 bases lay between the germline ends. The chain's CDR3 is CASSSQGEGTEAFF. The CDR3 nucleotides read TGTGCCAGCAGCTCACAGGGTGAGGGAACTGAAGCTTTCTTT.

This clonotype was found many times. The chain recombines TRBV12-3 or TRBV12-4 with TRBJ2-1; the D gene could be TRBD1 or TRBD2 (6 bases each). Trimming pared 6 bases from V and 14 bases from J, leaving 20 bases between. The CDR3 has 13 amino acids. CDR3 DNA sequence: TGTGCCAGCAGCCGTACTAGCTCTAGGGGGGAGTTCTTC. This translates into CASSRTSSRGEFF.